This record concerns one T cell receptor (beta chain) sequence. Antigen unknown. The V gene end was trimmed by 6 bases and the J gene end by 6 bases; junction bases not matched to a gene: 4. CDR1 is MNHNY and CDR2 is SVGAGI in the germline V gene (reference sequence). The CDR3 sequence is 14 residues long. Individual cDNA molecules carried attached unique molecular identifiers. TCRdb re-analysed the 5' RACE reads in MiXCR, keeping a single row per CDR3 protein. The data contain tens of thousands of distinct CDR3 sequences, 12% of them singletons. The sample is drawn from a study of early T cells in non-severe SARS-CoV-2 infection. Study as a whole: Sequencing of unsorted whole blood was done on bulk RNA, leaving chains unpaired.

Study results and caveats: A preference for anti-spike CD8 responses marked VDJdb matching, which missed private and CD4 specificities.

V is TRBV6-6 and J is TRBJ2-1, with 11 bases lining up with TRBD2. Sequencing was performed on whole blood, taken at baseline. This receptor was taken from an adult who was a healthcare worker with PCR-confirmed SARS-CoV-2 infection or an uninfected control (not recorded which). Here the CDR3 reads CASSLAGGINEQFF. The CDR3 DNA reads as TGTGCCAGCAGCCTAGCGGGGGGAATCAATGAGCAGTTCTTC.